The 22 T cell receptor beta chains given below trace back to one sample, sequenced in a study of molecular identifiers for immune sequencing clone quantification. TCRdb used MiXCR to reprocess the PCR reads, holding one entry per CDR3 protein. Of some 580,000 distinct CDR3 sequences in the sample, 25% were seen once. Sequenced: naive CD8+ T cells from blood, with Jurkat cell RNA spiked in. Described subset: FACS-sorted CD8+CD4-CCR7+CD45RA+ naive T cells. These receptors originate from a human donor in good health. Some libraries in this study had Jurkat cell RNA spiked in.

This clonotype was recorded at least ten times. The genes are TRBV12-5 and TRBJ2-5; unclear D gene. CDR3 length: 14 amino acids. The V gene's germline CDR1 is LGHNT and CDR2 FRNRAP. V lost 0 bases and J 3 bases, leaving 8 bases between the germline ends. In DNA form, the CDR3 reads TGTGCTAGTGGTTTGGTAAGAGCAGAAGAGACCCAGTACTTC. Protein product: CASGLVRAEETQYF.

This clonotype has more than one count but fewer than ten. The chain recombines TRBV19 with TRBJ2-3; 8 positions match TRBD2. Trimming took 7 bases from V and 6 from J; bases not matched to a gene: 12. Germline CDR1 is LNHDA and CDR2 is SQIVND (reference sequence). The CDR3 is made up of 15 amino acids. The CDR3 here is CASTSSGGPADTQYF. The CDR3 DNA reads TGTGCCAGTACCTCTTCGGGAGGGCCCGCCGATACGCAGTATTTT.

A remark on this clonotype: Sequence at one end of the junction differs from germline and may be a read error. The rearrangement uses TRBV9 and TRBJ2-2, with 7 bases fitting TRBD2. Germline CDR1 and CDR2: SGDLS and YYNGEE. The CDR3 sequence is 18 residues long. CDR3 residues: CASSVKQRGHANPGALFF. The DNA for the CDR3 is TGTGCCAGCAGCGTAAAACAGCGGGGCCATGCGAACCCCGGGGCGCTGTTTTTT. The full variable domain, rest sourced from reference TRBV9 and TRBJ2-2, is DSGVTQTPKHLITATGQRVTLRCSPRSGDLSVYWYQQSLDQGLQFLIQYYNGEERAKGNILERFSAQQFPDLHSELNLSSLELGDSALYFCASSVKQRGHANPGALFFGEGSRLTVL.

About this clonotype itself: Because the CDR3 is missing its conserved closing phenylalanine or tryptophan, this is likely a read error. V gene TRBV20-1 combines with J gene TRBJ2-3, with TRBD1 matching over 8 bases. This CDR3 contains 15 residues. Germline CDR1 is DFQATT and CDR2 is SNEGSKA (reference sequence). With V trimmed by 1 base and J by 3 bases, 6 bases remained unmatched. The CDR3 reads CSARGWTGKTDTQYS. Written as DNA, the CDR3 is TGCAGTGCTAGAGGTTGGACAGGGAAAACAGATACGCAGTATTCT.

V usage is TRBV6-5 and J usage is TRBJ1-1; D is unresolved. The germline CDR1 and CDR2 sequences are MNHEY and SVGAGI. V was clipped by 5 bases and J by 1 base, with 14 bases between them. This CDR3 is built from 15 residues. Here the CDR3 DNA reads TGTGCCAGCAGTAACACAGAGGGCGCGAACACTGAAGCTTTCTTT. It codes for CASSNTEGANTEAFF.

This chain uses TRBV6-2 or TRBV6-3 with TRBJ1-5, with 10 bases matching TRBD1. Germline trimming cut 5 bases from V and 6 bases from J; bases unmatched to any gene: 4. This CDR3 spans 14 amino acids. The V gene's germline CDR1 is MNHEY and CDR2 SVGEGT. The CDR3 nucleotides read TGTGCCAGCAGTAGGACAGGGGGGATTCAGCCCCAGCATTTT. It yields the protein CASSRTGGIQPQHF.

The chain combines TRBV27 with TRBJ2-3, with 8 bases that match TRBD1. Germline V lookup: CDR1 MNHEY, CDR2 SMNVEV (reference sequence). This CDR3 region has 16 residues. The ends lost 5 bases at V and 2 bases at J; junction bases unmatched: 9. The CDR3 sequence is CASSLVRDRITDTQYF. CDR3 DNA: TGTGCCAGCAGTCTAGTCCGGGACAGGATCACAGATACGCAGTATTTT.

Only a few counts were recorded for this clonotype. The chain uses TRBV11-2 and TRBJ1-6; possibly TRBD1 for D (5 bases). V lost 6 bases and J lost 13, with 22 bases in between. CDR3 size: 15 residues. From germline, CDR1 is SGHAT and CDR2 FQNNGV. The CDR3 DNA follows: TGTGCCAGCAGACCTCTTACAGGTGGAAACTCTCCCCTCCACTTT. Its translation: CASRPLTGGNSPLHF.

Turning to this clonotype: The junction does not match germline at one end; this may be a read error. The rearrangement links TRBV30 to TRBJ2-3; D remains unclear. CDR1 is GTSNPN and CDR2 is SVGIG in the germline V gene (reference sequence). This CDR3 has 12 amino acids. CDR3 sequence reads: CAWSVVADTRYF. As DNA, the CDR3 is TGTGCCTGGAGTGTGGTGGCAGATACGCGGTATTTT.

This clonotype showed up many times. The rearrangement joins TRBV5-4 to TRBJ2-5; TRBD2 matches 9 bases. CDR3 length: 16 residues. Germline V gene data show CDR1 as SGHNT and CDR2 as YYREEE (reference sequence). V shed 1 base and J 1 base; nucleotides not matched to a gene: 5. The CDR3 sequence: CASSLFLAGAQETQYF. The CDR3 DNA reads TGTGCCAGCAGCTTGTTTTTAGCGGGGGCCCAAGAGACCCAGTACTTC.

J is TRBJ2-1 and V is TRBV5-8; possibly TRBD1 for D (5 bases). Trimming cost V 1 base and J 4 bases, with 6 bases left between them. This CDR3 region has 13 residues. The V gene's germline CDR1 is SGHTS and CDR2 YDEGEE. CDR3 amino acids: CASSLRGYNEQFF. The CDR3 DNA reads as TGTGCCAGCAGCTTGAGGGGTTACAATGAGCAGTTCTTC.

This clonotype occurred a few times. The chain recombines TRBV4-1 with TRBJ2-7; the match to TRBD2 covers 8 bases. The CDR3 consists of 15 residues. The germline V gene has CDR1 MGHRA and CDR2 YSYEKL. The V gene end was trimmed by 4 bases and the J gene end by 0 bases; junction bases not matched to a gene: 5. This chain's CDR3 is CASSRSGASSYEQYF. The CDR3 nucleotides read TGCGCCAGCAGCCGTAGCGGGGCTAGCTCCTACGAGCAGTACTTC.

The table lists this clonotype with many counts. The gene calls are TRBV30 and TRBJ1-4; no reliable D call. The CDR3 covers 13 residues. The germline V gene has CDR1 GTSNPN and CDR2 SVGIG (reference sequence). V lost 5 bases to trimming and J lost 8 bases, with 15 bases between them. In DNA form, the CDR3 reads TGTGCCTGGGATTCACGAGTTTCCGAAAAACTGTTTTTT. It specifies CAWDSRVSEKLFF.

This clonotype was seen only a few times. This sequence joins TRBV7-6 and TRBJ2-5; 8 bases line up with TRBD2. CDR3 size: 17 residues. V lost 5 bases, J lost 2 bases, and 13 bases stayed unmatched. Per germline, CDR1 SGHVS and CDR2 FNYEAQ. CDR3 in DNA: TGTGCCAGCAGCCACCGGCTGGGCGGGGGGATTCAAGAGACCCAGTACTTC. Translated: CASSHRLGGGIQETQYF.

This clonotype was found many times. The CDR3 sequence: CASTRILWGPEDTQYF. The CDR3 bases are TGTGCCAGCACCCGGATTCTTTGGGGCCCAGAAGATACGCAGTATTTT. The chain recombines TRBV6-1 with TRBJ2-3; tentative D call: TRBD1 (5 bases). V was pared by 7 bases and J by 5 bases, with 22 bases between. This CDR3 has 16 residues. In germline, CDR1 is MNHNS, CDR2 SASEGT.

This clonotype was detected ten times or more. V and J are TRBV7-2 and TRBJ2-3, with 11 bases matching TRBD1. Losses at the gene ends were 3 bases for V and 5 bases for J; bases not matched to a gene: 4. The CDR3 has 15 residues. Germline values: CDR1 SGHTA, CDR2 FQGNSA. The DNA for the CDR3 is TGTGCCAGCAGCTTTCGGACAGGGGGCGTAGATACGCAGTATTTT. Amino acids: CASSFRTGGVDTQYF.

The rearrangement links TRBV7-9 to TRBJ2-7, with 13 bases matching TRBD2. Trimming cost V 6 bases and J 1 base; bases outside gene matches: 6. The CDR3 length is 16 residues. CDR1 is SEHNR and CDR2 is FQNEAQ in the germline V gene (reference sequence). The CDR3 DNA reads as TGTGCCAGCAGAACTAGCGGGGGGGCCTATTCCTACGAGCAGTACTTC. Residues: CASRTSGGAYSYEQYF.

The table lists this clonotype with many counts. This rearrangement joins TRBV7-2 to TRBJ2-7, with 9 bases that match TRBD2. Germline CDR1 is SGHTA and CDR2 is FQGNSA. The CDR3 sequence is 16 residues long. V shed 5 bases and J 2 bases; nucleotides not matched to a gene: 10. CDR3 bases: TGTGCCAGCAGCCCGTTAGCGGGAGTCGATGCCTACGAGCAGTACTTC. Residues: CASSPLAGVDAYEQYF.

The rearrangement joins TRBV6-1 to TRBJ2-2, with unresolved D. The CDR3 is 14 residues long. Germline loops: CDR1 MNHNS, CDR2 SASEGT. Trimming pared 3 bases from V and 3 bases from J, leaving 8 bases between. The CDR3 sequence is CASSEFAYTGELFF. CDR3 bases: TGTGCCAGCAGTGAGTTTGCTTACACCGGGGAGCTGTTTTTT.

This clonotype was counted only a few times. V usage is TRBV6-5 and J usage is TRBJ1-5; 9 bases fit TRBD1. Unmatched junction bases numbered 11, after V lost 5 bases and J lost 0 bases. This CDR3 is built from 18 residues. Germline CDR1 and CDR2: MNHEY and SVGAGI. The CDR3 sequence: CASSPLSGTGYSNQPQHF. Written as DNA, the CDR3 is TGTGCCAGCAGTCCATTATCCGGGACAGGGTATAGCAATCAGCCCCAGCATTTT.

The chain carries TRBV6-5 and TRBJ2-7; 7 nucleotides line up with TRBD1. CDR1 and CDR2 (germline): MNHEY, SVGAGI. The CDR3 has 15 amino acids. V trimming: 6 bases; J trimming: 2 bases; junction bases outside the gene matches: 10. The CDR3 coding sequence is TGTGCCAGCAGATTGAGCCGGGACAGCCCCTACGAGCAGTACTTC. This sequence encodes CASRLSRDSPYEQYF.

In this sample, this clonotype turned up a few times. V is TRBV4-3 and J is TRBJ2-7; 7 bases fit TRBD1. The CDR3 is 15 amino acids. CDR1 is LGHNA and CDR2 is YSLEER in the germline V gene. The V gene end was trimmed by 0 bases and the J gene end by 4 bases; junction bases not matched to a gene: 6. The CDR3, as DNA: TGCGCCAGCAGCCAAGATTGGGGCAGGGGGTACGAGCAGTACTTC. It specifies CASSQDWGRGYEQYF.